This T cell receptor (beta chain) was profiled in a study of cytomegalovirus exposure and HLA in healthy donors. Among the donors, all were healthy bone marrow donors. Study-wide results and limits: In vitro, three CMV-associated chains proved specific for CMV antigens. TCR beta V segments were, for the most part, productive about 87% or about 30% of the time in an earlier analysis.

PCR used 60 Vbeta primers and 13 Jbeta primers. Some clones are missing from TCRdb's copy, which holds only in-frame ones; the method was immunoSEQ multiplex PCR. Here the sample spans 120,000 to 150,000 clones, approximately 57% being singletons. V was shortened by 3 bases and J by 5 bases, with 16 bases between the two germline ends. The CDR3 sequence is 14 residues long. The germline gives CDR1 GTSNPN, CDR2 SVGIG (reference sequence). Points on this clone: Its antigen remains unidentified.

V and J are TRBV30 and TRBJ1-1, with D maybe TRBD1 (5 bases). This sequence was found in a male donor in good health and CMV-seronegative. The sequencing sample was made of PBMCs. This CDR3 is CAWSYYLEGTEAFF. CDR3 bases: TGTGCCTGGAGCTATTACCTGGAGGGGACTGAAGCTTTCTTT.